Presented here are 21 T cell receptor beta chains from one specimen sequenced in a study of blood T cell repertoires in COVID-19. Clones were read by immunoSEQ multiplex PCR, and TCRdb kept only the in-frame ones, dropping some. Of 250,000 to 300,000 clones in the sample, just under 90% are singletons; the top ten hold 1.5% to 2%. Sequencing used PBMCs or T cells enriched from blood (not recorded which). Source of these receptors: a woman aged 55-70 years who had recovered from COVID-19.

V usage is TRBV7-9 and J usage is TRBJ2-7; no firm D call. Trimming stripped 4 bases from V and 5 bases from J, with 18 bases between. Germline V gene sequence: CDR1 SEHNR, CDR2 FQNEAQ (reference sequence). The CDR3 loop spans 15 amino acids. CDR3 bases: TGTGCCAGCAGCTCCCCCAACGGGTGGAACCACGAGCAGTACTTC. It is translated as CASSSPNGWNHEQYF.

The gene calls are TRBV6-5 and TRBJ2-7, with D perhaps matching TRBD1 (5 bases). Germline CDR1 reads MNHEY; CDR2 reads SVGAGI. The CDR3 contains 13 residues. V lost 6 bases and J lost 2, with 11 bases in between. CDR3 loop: CASRDDRTYEQYF. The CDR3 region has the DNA TGTGCCAGCAGGGATGACAGAACCTACGAGCAGTACTTC.

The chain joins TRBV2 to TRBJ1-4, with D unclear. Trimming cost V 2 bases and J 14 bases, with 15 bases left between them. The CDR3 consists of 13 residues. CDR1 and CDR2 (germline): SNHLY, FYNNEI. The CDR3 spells CASSENTAAYLFF. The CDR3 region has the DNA TGTGCCAGCAGTGAAAATACAGCTGCCTACCTGTTTTTT.

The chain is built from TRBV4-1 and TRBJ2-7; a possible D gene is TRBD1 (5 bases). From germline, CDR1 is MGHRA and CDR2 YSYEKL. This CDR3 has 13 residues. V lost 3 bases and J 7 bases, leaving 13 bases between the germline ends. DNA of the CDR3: TGCGCCAGCAGCCACACAGGAACTGGAGAGCAGTACTTC. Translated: CASSHTGTGEQYF.

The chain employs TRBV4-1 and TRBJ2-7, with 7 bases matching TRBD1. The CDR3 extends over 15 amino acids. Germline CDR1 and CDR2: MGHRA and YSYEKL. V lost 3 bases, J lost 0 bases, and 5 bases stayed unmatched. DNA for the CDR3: TGCGCCAGCAGCCATCAGACAGGGAGCTCCTACGAGCAGTACTTC. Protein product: CASSHQTGSSYEQYF.

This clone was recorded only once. CDR3 nucleotide sequence: TGTGCCACCAGTGATCCTCGTGATACGCAGTATTTT. Translation gives CATSDPRDTQYF. The chain uses TRBV24-1 and TRBJ2-3, with D unresolved. The CDR3 is made up of 12 amino acids. CDR1 and CDR2 (germline): KGHDR, SFDVKD. Trimming removed 3 bases from V and 6 bases from J, with 6 bases in between.

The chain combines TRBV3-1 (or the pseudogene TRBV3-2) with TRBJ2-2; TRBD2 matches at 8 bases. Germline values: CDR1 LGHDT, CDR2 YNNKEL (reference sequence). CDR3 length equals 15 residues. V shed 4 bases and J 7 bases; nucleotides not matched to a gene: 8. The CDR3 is CASSRFERENGELFF. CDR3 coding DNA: TGTGCCAGCAGCCGTTTTGAGCGGGAGAACGGGGAGCTGTTTTTT.

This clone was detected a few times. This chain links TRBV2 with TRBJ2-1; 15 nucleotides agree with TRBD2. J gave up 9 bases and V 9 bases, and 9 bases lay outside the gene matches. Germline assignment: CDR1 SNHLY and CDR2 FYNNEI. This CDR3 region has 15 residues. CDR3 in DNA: TGTGCCAGTGGGCTCCCGGGACTAGCGGGGGGTGAGCAGTTCTTC. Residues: CASGLPGLAGGEQFF.

The CDR3 DNA follows: TGTGCCAGCAGTGACACCGGGACAGGTCTGAACACTGAAGCTTTCTTT. This sequence encodes CASSDTGTGLNTEAFF. The V gene is TRBV28, the J gene TRBJ1-1, with 8 bases identical to TRBD1. There are 16 residues in the CDR3. From germline, CDR1 is MDHEN and CDR2 SYDVKM. Losses at the gene ends were 5 bases for V and 0 bases for J; bases not matched to a gene: 8.

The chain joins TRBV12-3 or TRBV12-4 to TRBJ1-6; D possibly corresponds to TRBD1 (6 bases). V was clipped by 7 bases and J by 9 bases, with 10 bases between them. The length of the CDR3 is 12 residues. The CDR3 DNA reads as TGTGCCAGCACCTCCAGGGGTTCACCCCTCCACTTT. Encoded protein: CASTSRGSPLHF.

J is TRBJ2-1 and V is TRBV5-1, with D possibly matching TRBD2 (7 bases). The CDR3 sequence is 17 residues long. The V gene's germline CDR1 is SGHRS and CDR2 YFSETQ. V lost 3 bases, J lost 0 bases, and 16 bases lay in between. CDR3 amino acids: CASSSTGGQSSYNEQFF. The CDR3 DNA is TGCGCCAGCAGCTCCACGGGGGGCCAAAGCTCCTACAATGAGCAGTTCTTC.

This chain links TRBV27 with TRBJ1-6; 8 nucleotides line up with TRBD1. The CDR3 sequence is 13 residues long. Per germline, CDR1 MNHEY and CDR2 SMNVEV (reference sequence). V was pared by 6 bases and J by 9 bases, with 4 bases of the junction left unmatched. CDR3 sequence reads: CASSGQGPSPLHF. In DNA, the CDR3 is TGTGCCAGCAGCGGACAGGGACCTTCACCCCTCCACTTT.

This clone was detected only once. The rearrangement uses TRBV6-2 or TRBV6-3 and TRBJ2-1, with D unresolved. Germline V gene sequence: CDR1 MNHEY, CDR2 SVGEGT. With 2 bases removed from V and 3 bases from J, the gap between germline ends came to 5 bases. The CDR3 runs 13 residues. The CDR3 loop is CASSYPVYNEQFF. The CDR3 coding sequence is TGTGCCAGCAGTTACCCAGTCTACAATGAGCAGTTCTTC.

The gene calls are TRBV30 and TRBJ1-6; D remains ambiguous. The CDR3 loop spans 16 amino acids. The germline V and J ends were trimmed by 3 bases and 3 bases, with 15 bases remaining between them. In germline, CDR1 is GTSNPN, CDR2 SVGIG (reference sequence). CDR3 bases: TGTGCCTGGAGCCAAGCCGAGGGTTTCTATAATTCACCCCTCCACTTT. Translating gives CAWSQAEGFYNSPLHF.

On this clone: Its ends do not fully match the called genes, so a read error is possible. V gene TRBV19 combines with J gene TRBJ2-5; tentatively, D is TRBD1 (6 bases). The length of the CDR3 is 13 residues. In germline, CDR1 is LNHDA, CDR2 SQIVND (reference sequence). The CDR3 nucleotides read TGTGCTAGTAGGGGGAGCGGTTCTGGTACCCAGTACTTC. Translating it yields CASRGSGSGTQYF.

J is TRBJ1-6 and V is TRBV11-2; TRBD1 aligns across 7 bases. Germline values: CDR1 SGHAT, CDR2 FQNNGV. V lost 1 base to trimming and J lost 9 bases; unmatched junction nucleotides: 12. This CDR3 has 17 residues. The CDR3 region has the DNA TGTGCCAGCAGCTTAGTGTCCCCGGCAGGGGGAGTTTCACCCCTCCACTTT. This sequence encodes CASSLVSPAGGVSPLHF.

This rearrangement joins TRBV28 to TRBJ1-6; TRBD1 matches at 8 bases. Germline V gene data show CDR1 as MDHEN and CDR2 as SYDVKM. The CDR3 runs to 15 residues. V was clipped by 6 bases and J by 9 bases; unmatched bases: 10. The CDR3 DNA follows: TGTGCCAGCAGCGCAGGGGGCCAGACGCGTTCACCCCTCCACTTT. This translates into CASSAGGQTRSPLHF.

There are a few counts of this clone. The CDR3 protein is CAWRGQPGYGYTF. The CDR3 region has the DNA TGTGCCTGGAGGGGACAGCCCGGCTATGGCTACACCTTC. The V and J genes are TRBV30 and TRBJ1-2; the match to TRBD1 covers 7 bases. The CDR3 loop spans 13 amino acids. V dropped 3 bases and J dropped 4; count of bases not matched to a gene: 5. CDR1 and CDR2 from the germline V gene are GTSNPN and SVGIG (reference sequence).

The DNA of the CDR3 is TGTGCCAGCAGTTTAGGCGGCACGGGTCAGCCCCAGCATTTT. The encoded protein is CASSLGGTGQPQHF. The chain combines TRBV28 with TRBJ1-5; D unresolved. The CDR3 runs 14 residues. V was cut by 2 bases and J by 6 bases, with 11 bases left in between. Looked up from germline, CDR1 is MDHEN and CDR2 is SYDVKM.

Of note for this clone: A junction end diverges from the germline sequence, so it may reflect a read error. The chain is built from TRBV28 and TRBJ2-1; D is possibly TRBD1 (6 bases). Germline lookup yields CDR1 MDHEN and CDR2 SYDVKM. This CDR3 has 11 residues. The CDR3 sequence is CASRAQGGWVF. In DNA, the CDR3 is TGTGCCAGCAGGGCACAAGGGGGTTGGGTCTTC.

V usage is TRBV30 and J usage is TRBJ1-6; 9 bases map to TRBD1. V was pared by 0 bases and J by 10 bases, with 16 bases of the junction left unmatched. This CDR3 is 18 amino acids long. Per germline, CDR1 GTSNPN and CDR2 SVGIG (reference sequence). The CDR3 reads CAWSVGTGGGQSGSPLHF. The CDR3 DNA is TGTGCCTGGAGTGTAGGAACAGGGGGCGGACAATCAGGATCACCCCTCCACTTT.